This entry is about one T cell receptor beta chain. Its antigen is currently not known. No per-base quality is available; no much larger clone lies one base away. In the ViraFEST assay, PBMC were stimulated with viral peptide pools, and antigen-specific CD4+ T cell clonotypes were then identified by expansion using TCR sequencing. After around eleven days of culture, CD4+ T cells were isolated with the EasySep CD4+ T cell isolation kit. Convalescent patients had PCR-confirmed SARS-CoV-2 infection between March and December 2020, before Alpha, Beta and Delta variants emerged in the United States. A few million PBMC per well were cultured with about 9 ug/ml peptides in IMDM containing 5% human AB serum, roughly 9.5 IU/ml IL-2 and gentamicin. A peptide pool from HIV-1 Nef was used as the negative control culture condition. Half of the culture medium was replaced with fresh IL-2-containing medium on days 3 and 7. Unless noted otherwise, every peptide stimulation condition was grown in triplicate wells. Using Ficoll-Paque Plus gradient centrifugation, PBMC were separated from whole blood and then either used fresh or cryopreserved at -140C. The QIAamp micro DNA kit was used to extract genomic DNA from the cultured CD4+ T cells.

The entry originates in a study of vaccination effects on CD4 cells after COVID-19 (dated by TCRdb to 2021 to 2024). Regarding the research as a whole: Each participant received two doses of an mRNA SARS-CoV-2 vaccine, either BNT162b2 or mRNA-1273. Pre-vaccine samples were collected from a couple of convalescent patients 16 days and one week before the first dose, corresponding to 142 and 148 days after COVID-19 diagnosis. SARS-CoV-2 spike-specific CD4+ TCR repertoires were compared before and after mRNA vaccination in COVID-19 convalescent patients and in infection-naive vaccine recipients. In the study, cultures from other donors were sequenced using the Oncomine TCR Beta short-read assay on an Illumina iSeq 100. A total of ten to eleven COVID-19 convalescent patients and several SARS-CoV-2-naive healthy vaccine recipients were included in the full study.

Receptors were amplified or captured by the immunoSEQ multiplex PCR assay. DNA from the cultured and isolated CD4+ T cells underwent TCR beta CDR3 sequencing. In the source study's methods: The analysis removed non-productive TCR sequences, trimmed reads to the CDR3 region, and retained only CDR3s that were 7 or more amino acids long. The MANAFEST web app was used to identify antigen-specific clonotypes by comparing expansion in peptide wells with expansion in reference cultures. To be called positive, a clone needed expansion at FDR<0.05 compared with the reference and with all other wells, an odds ratio greater than 5, and a frequency greater than 0.1% in two replicate wells. Clonotypes significantly expanded in SARS-CoV-2 spike wells and in at least one common cold coronavirus spike condition were defined as cross-reactive. CDR3 similarity was assessed by Levenshtein distance with the stringdist R package, and unrooted trees were built with ape in R 3.6.1. This immuneACCESS table, as held by TCRdb, lists in-frame sequences with V and J called but not all clones. Of the missing ones, under half trace to an unresolved V gene in checked studies; the others have no known cause. V, J and clone size are those of that table, while D and trimming were read from the DNA. This sample gives 55,000 to 90,000 clones in total; under 85% of them show up just once. About 4.7% of the sample is in the top ten clones.

Points the paper makes about the study in general: Only a small number of convalescent patients were included, and no early post-infection timepoints were available, which limited the study. In convalescent patients, the post-vaccine spike-reactive repertoire was composed mainly of new vaccine-induced clones that were largely distinct from infection-induced clones. Marked clonal contraction was observed in both infection-induced and vaccine-induced clones at late post-vaccination timepoints, consistent with waning T cell responses.

The material sequenced was CD4+ T cells from PBMCs cultured with HIV peptides, taken before COVID-19 vaccination. Per the publication, the cell subset or site label means: HIV-1 Nef peptide pool negative control/reference culture. This TCR was sampled from a human donor who had a prior SARS-CoV-2 infection.

The base sequence is TGCGCCAGCAGTCGACAGGGGGACGGCTATAATTCACCCCTCCACTTT. Its protein product is CASSRQGDGYNSPLHF. The chain is assembled from TRBV5-1 and TRBJ1-6, with 9 junctional bases fitting TRBD1. CDR1 is given as SGHRS and CDR2 as YFSETQ, both from the germline V gene. The CDR3, from cysteine to phenylalanine, totals 16 residues. Solely the CDR3 DNA is kept, with 48 bases framed from the first base. Trimming leaves V shorter by 5 bases and J shorter by 3 bases, with the junction holding 6 bases beyond the gene matches.